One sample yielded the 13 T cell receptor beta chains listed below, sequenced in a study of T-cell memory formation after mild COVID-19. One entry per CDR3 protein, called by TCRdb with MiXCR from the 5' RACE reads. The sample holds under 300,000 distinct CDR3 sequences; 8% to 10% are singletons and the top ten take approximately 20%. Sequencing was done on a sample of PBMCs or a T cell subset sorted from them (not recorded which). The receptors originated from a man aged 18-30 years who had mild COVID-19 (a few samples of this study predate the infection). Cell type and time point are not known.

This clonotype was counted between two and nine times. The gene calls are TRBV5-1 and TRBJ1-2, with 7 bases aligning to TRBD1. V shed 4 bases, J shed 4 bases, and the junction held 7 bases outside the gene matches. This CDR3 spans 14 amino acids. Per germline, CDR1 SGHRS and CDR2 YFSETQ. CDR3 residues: CASSPQGGSYGYTF. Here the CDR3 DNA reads TGCGCCAGCAGCCCGCAGGGGGGTAGCTATGGCTACACCTTC.

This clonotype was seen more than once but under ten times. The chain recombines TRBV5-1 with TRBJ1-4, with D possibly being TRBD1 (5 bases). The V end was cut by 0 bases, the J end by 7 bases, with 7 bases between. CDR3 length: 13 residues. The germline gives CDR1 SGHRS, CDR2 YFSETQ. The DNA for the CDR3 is TGCGCCAGCAGCTTGGCCCAGGGTGAAAAACTGTTTTTT. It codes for CASSLAQGEKLFF.

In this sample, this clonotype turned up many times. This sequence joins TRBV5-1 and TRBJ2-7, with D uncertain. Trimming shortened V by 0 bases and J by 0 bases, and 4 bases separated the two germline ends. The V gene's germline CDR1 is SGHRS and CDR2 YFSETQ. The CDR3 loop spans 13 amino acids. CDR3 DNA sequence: TGCGCCAGCAGCTTGGGCAACTCCTACGAGCAGTACGTC. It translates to CASSLGNSYEQYV.

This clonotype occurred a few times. The CDR3 sequence is CASSMDGQAYEQYV. The CDR3 nucleotides are TGTGCCAGCAGTATGGACGGACAGGCCTACGAGCAGTACGTC. The chain carries TRBV12-3 or TRBV12-4 and TRBJ2-7, with TRBD1 identical over 7 bases. The V gene end was trimmed by 5 bases and the J gene end by 2 bases; junction bases not matched to a gene: 6. The CDR3 is 14 residues long.

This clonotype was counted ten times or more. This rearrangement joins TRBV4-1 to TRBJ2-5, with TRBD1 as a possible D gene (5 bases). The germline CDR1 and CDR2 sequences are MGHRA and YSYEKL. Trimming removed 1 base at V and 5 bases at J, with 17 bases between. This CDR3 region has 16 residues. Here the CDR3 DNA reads TGCGCCAGCAGCCAAGGCTCCAGGGCGTTTAGTGAGACCCAGTACTTC. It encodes CASSQGSRAFSETQYF.

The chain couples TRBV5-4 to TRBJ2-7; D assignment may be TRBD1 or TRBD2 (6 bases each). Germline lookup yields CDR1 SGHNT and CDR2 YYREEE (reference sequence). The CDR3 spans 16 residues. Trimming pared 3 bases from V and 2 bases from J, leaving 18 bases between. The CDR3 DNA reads TGTGCCAGCAGCTCGGAGGGGGACGGGGGTCCCTACGAGCAGTACTTC. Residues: CASSSEGDGGPYEQYF. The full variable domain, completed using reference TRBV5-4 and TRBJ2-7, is ETGVTQSPTHLIKTRGQQVTLRCSSQSGHNTVSWYQQALGQGPQFIFQYYREEENGRGNFPPRFSGLQFPNYSSELNVNALELDDSALYLCASSSEGDGGPYEQYFGPGTRLTVT.

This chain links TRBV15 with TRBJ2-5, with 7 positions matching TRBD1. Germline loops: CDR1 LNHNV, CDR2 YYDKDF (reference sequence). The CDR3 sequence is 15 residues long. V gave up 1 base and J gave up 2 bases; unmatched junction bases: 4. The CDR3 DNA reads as TGTGCCACCAGCAGAGGACAGGGTCGACAAGAGACCCAGTACTTC. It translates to CATSRGQGRQETQYF.

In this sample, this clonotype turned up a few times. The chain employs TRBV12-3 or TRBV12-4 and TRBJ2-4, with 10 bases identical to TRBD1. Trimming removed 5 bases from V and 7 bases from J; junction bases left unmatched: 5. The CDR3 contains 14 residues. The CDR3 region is CASSQDRGWNIQYF. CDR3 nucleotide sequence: TGTGCCAGCAGTCAGGACAGGGGGTGGAACATTCAGTACTTC.

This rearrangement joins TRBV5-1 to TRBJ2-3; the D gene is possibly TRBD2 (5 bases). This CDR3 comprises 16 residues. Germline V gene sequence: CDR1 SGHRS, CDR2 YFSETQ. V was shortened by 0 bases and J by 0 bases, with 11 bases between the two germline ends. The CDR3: CASSLVRGTSTDTQYF. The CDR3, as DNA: TGCGCCAGCAGCTTGGTTCGGGGAACGAGCACAGATACGCAGTATTTT.

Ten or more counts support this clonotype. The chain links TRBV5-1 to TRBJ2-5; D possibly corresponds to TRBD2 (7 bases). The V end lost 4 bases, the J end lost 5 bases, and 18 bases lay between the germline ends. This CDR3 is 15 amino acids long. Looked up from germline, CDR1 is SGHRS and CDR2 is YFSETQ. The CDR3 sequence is CASSPGAGDWETQYF. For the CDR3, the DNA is TGCGCCAGCAGCCCGGGGGCGGGGGACTGGGAGACCCAGTACTTC. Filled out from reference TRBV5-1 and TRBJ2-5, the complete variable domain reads KAGVTQTPRYLIKTRGQQVTLSCSPISGHRSVSWYQQTPGQGLQFLFEYFSETQRNKGNFPGRFSGRQFSNSRSEMNVSTLELGDSALYLCASSPGAGDWETQYFGPGTRLLVL.

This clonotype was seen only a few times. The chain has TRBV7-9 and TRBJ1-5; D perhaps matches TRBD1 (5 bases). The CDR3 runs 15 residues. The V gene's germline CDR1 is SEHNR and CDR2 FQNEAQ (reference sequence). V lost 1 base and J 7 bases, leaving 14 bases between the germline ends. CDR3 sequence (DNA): TGTGCCAGCAGCTTAGGCGACAGTGGATCCCAGCCCCAGCATTTT. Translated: CASSLGDSGSQPQHF.

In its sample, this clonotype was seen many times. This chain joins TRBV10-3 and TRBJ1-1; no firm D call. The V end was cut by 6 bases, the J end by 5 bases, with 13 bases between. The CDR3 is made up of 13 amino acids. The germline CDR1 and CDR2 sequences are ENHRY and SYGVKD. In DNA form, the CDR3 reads TGTGCCATCAGCCTGCTCGGATGGACTGAAGCTTTCTTT. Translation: CAISLLGWTEAFF.

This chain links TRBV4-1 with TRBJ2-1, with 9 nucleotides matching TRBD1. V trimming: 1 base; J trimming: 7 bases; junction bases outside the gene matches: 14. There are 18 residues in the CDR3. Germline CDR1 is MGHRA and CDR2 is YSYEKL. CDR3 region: CASSQGQGESLVGNEQFF. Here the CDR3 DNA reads TGCGCCAGCAGCCAAGGACAGGGGGAATCGTTGGTGGGGAATGAGCAGTTCTTC.